Listed below are T cell receptor beta chains from one sample, sequenced in a study of cytomegalovirus exposure and HLA in healthy donors. The assay was immunoSEQ multiplex PCR, and TCRdb's table has in-frame clones only and misses some. Of around 300,000 clones in the sample, roughly 87% were seen once. Sequenced material: PBMCs. The source of these receptors is a woman in her twenties or thirties in good health and CMV-seropositive. Each CDR3 is given with its conserved first and last residue. D genes are given only for firm matches. Clone size is stated in some rows and not others, as once, few, many or a class when expanded.

size	J	D	V	CDR3	DNA
.	TRBJ2-5	TRBD2	TRBV5-4	CASSPTSGSSQGTQYF	TGTGCCAGCAGCCCTACTAGCGGGAGTTCCCAGGGGACCCAGTACTTC
.	TRBJ1-3	.	TRBV5-6	CASSLEAVTDGNTIYF	TGTGCCAGCAGCTTGGAGGCGGTGACCGATGGAAACACCATATATTTT
.	TRBJ1-1	.	TRBV28	CASRPHENTEAFF	TGTGCCAGCAGACCGCATGAGAACACTGAAGCTTTCTTT
.	TRBJ1-2	TRBD1	TRBV6-5	CASSYETGGNYGYTF	TGTGCCAGCAGTTACGAGACAGGGGGAAACTATGGCTACACCTTC
.	TRBJ1-1	.	TRBV4-3	CASSHLQGTEAFF	TGCGCCAGCAGCCACCTACAGGGAACTGAAGCTTTCTTT
.	TRBJ2-7	TRBD2	TRBV5-4	CASSLGLAGGEQYF	TGTGCCAGCAGCTTGGGTCTAGCGGGAGGCGAGCAGTACTTC
.	TRBJ2-3	.	TRBV2	CATWKRSGPTDTQYF	TGTGCCACCTGGAAACGTAGCGGACCCACAGATACGCAGTATTTT
.	TRBJ2-1	.	TRBV5-6	CASSLLRVTEQFF	TGTGCCAGCAGCTTGTTGAGGGTTACTGAGCAGTTCTTC
.	TRBJ2-7	.	TRBV28	CASRNSYEQYF	TGTGCCAGCAGAAACTCCTACGAGCAGTACTTC
.	TRBJ2-5	TRBD2	TRBV7-2	CASSPRLAGDKETQYF	TGTGCCAGCAGCCCCCGACTAGCGGGGGACAAAGAGACCCAGTACTTC
.	TRBJ2-7	.	TRBV7-2	CASSLALGTSGEQYF	TGTGCCAGCAGCTTAGCACTAGGGACGTCGGGTGAGCAGTACTTC
.	TRBJ1-5	.	TRBV30	CAWSVRGGQPQHF	TGTGCCTGGAGTGTAAGGGGGGGTCAGCCCCAGCATTTT
.	TRBJ2-5	TRBD1	TRBV28	CASFPRGQGSETQYF	TGTGCCAGCTTCCCCAGGGGACAGGGGAGCGAGACCCAGTACTTC
.	TRBJ2-7	.	TRBV5-6	CASSDIGISYEQYF	TGTGCCAGCAGCGATATCGGGATCTCCTACGAGCAGTACTTC
.	TRBJ2-7	.	TRBV11-2	CASSLGGTATYEQYF	TGTGCCAGCAGCTTAGGAGGGACGGCTACCTACGAGCAGTACTTC
.	TRBJ1-2	.	TRBV6-6	CASREGDSYGYTF	TGTGCCAGCAGGGAGGGGGATAGCTATGGCTACACCTTC
.	TRBJ2-7	TRBD1	TRBV11-2	CASSLGQGAYEQYF	TGTGCCAGCAGCTTAGGACAGGGGGCCTACGAGCAGTACTTC
.	TRBJ1-2	.	TRBV6-5	CASTDVRTNYGYTF	TGTGCCAGCACCGACGTACGGACTAACTATGGCTACACCTTC
.	TRBJ1-1	TRBD1	TRBV9	CASSVVTGGTEAFF	TGTGCCAGCAGCGTAGTGACAGGGGGCACTGAAGCTTTCTTT
.	TRBJ1-2	.	TRBV11-2	CASSEKATANYGYTF	TGTGCCAGCAGCGAGAAAGCGACGGCCAACTATGGCTACACCTTC
.	TRBJ2-4	.	TRBV14	CASSQNRGKNIQYF	TGTGCCAGCAGCCAAAACCGGGGAAAAAACATTCAGTACTTC
.	TRBJ2-7	TRBD1	TRBV29-1	CSVQIAYPGGEQYF	TGCAGCGTTCAAATCGCCTACCCAGGGGGCGAGCAGTACTTC
.	TRBJ2-7	.	TRBV2	CASSWVSSYEQYF	TGTGCCAGCAGTTGGGTGAGCTCCTACGAGCAGTACTTC
.	TRBJ2-1	TRBD2	TRBV7-9	CASSYVPGLTPNEQFF	TGTGCCAGCAGCTACGTACCGGGACTAACCCCCAATGAGCAGTTCTTC
.	TRBJ1-2	.	TRBV6-6	CASSYGGYTF	TGTGCCAGCAGTTACGGGGGCTACACCTTC
.	TRBJ1-1	.	TRBV29-1	CSVEEGRATEAFF	TGCAGCGTAGAGGAGGGCAGGGCGACTGAAGCTTTCTTT
once	TRBJ2-1	TRBD2	TRBV28	CASSSAGGPYNEQFF	TGTGCCAGCAGCTCCGCGGGAGGGCCCTACAATGAGCAGTTCTTC
once	TRBJ2-2	.	TRBV28	CASRGAVGNTGELFF	TGTGCCAGCCGAGGCGCGGTGGGGAACACCGGGGAGCTGTTTTTT
.	TRBJ2-5	TRBD2	TRBV7-9	CASSPGLAGDGETQYF	TGTGCCAGCAGCCCCGGACTAGCGGGAGATGGGGAGACCCAGTACTTC
.	TRBJ1-5	.	TRBV6-6	CASSYAGDGNQPQHF	TGTGCCAGCAGTTACGCAGGGGATGGCAATCAGCCCCAGCATTTT
.	TRBJ2-2	TRBD1	TRBV28	CASHRGSGELFF	TGTGCCAGCCACAGGGGATCCGGGGAGCTGTTTTTT
.	TRBJ2-1	.	TRBV23-1	CASSLGHSYNEQFF	TGCGCCAGCAGTCTAGGGCACTCCTACAATGAGCAGTTCTTC
.	TRBJ2-1	.	TRBV9	CASSVEGLALGEQFF	TGTGCCAGCAGCGTAGAGGGGCTAGCGTTGGGTGAGCAGTTCTTC
.	TRBJ2-7	TRBD2	TRBV7-2	CASSLVGGGDSYEQYF	TGTGCCAGCAGCTTAGTTGGCGGGGGTGACTCCTACGAGCAGTACTTC
.	TRBJ1-4	.	TRBV27	CASSLYPKGGATNEKLFF	TGTGCCAGCAGTTTATATCCCAAGGGTGGTGCAACTAATGAAAAACTGTTTTTT
.	TRBJ2-2	TRBD2	TRBV2	CASTGLAGVLTGELFF	TGTGCCAGCACCGGACTAGCGGGAGTCCTAACCGGGGAGCTGTTTTTT
.	TRBJ2-1	TRBD2	TRBV5-1	CASSLSAGVVEQFF	TGCGCCAGCAGCTTATCAGCGGGGGTTGTTGAGCAGTTCTTC
.	TRBJ1-1	.	TRBV27	CASSLLGNTEAFF	TGTGCCAGCAGTTTATTGGGGAACACTGAAGCTTTCTTT
.	TRBJ1-5	TRBD1	TRBV28	CASSRRGLMKNQPQHF	TGTGCCAGCAGTCGCAGGGGGCTTATGAAGAATCAGCCCCAGCATTTT
.	TRBJ2-2	.	TRBV27	CASSSPALLVNTGELFF	TGTGCCAGCAGTTCCCCCGCCCTCCTTGTGAACACCGGGGAGCTGTTTTTT
.	TRBJ2-1	TRBD2	TRBV27	CASRPTSGSPYNEQFF	TGTGCCAGCAGGCCGACTAGCGGGAGCCCCTACAATGAGCAGTTCTTC
.	TRBJ2-3	TRBD2	TRBV30	CAWRDGLAGGTFYSVTATDTQYF	TGTGCCTGGAGGGACGGACTAGCGGGGGGGACTTTTTACTCGGTAACAGCCACAGATACGCAGTATTTT
once	TRBJ2-6	.	TRBV5-4	CASSLTGRAGSGANVLTF	TGTGCCAGCAGCTTGACGGGAAGGGCAGGGTCTGGGGCCAACGTCCTGACTTTC
.	TRBJ2-7	.	TRBV4-1	CASSQISNEQYF	TGCGCCAGCAGCCAAATAAGCAACGAGCAGTACTTC
.	TRBJ1-1	TRBD1	TRBV7-6	CASSLPPQGDEAFF	TGTGCCAGCAGCTTACCGCCCCAGGGGGACGAAGCTTTCTTT
.	TRBJ1-3	TRBD1	TRBV6-5	CASSRTGDGNTIYF	TGTGCCAGCAGTCGGACAGGGGATGGAAACACCATATATTTT
.	TRBJ1-2	.	TRBV7-3	CASSPRIGGYTF	TGTGCCAGCAGCCCTCGCATCGGAGGCTACACCTTC